The 26 T cell receptor beta chains listed next were all sequenced from one sample in a study of vaccination effects on CD4 cells after COVID-19. For these TCRs, the target antigens are not known. Prior to sequencing, the ViraFEST assay stimulated PBMC with viral peptide pools, which expanded the antigen-specific CD4+ T cells. Investigators separated out CD4+ T cells once around 9 days of culture had passed. All vaccine recipients tested negative for nucleocapsid antibodies and had never contracted SARS-CoV-2 infection. Sequenced by immunoSEQ multiplex PCR; TCRdb stores in-frame clones only, minus some. This table holds about 63,000 clones, less than 80% found once. The sequencing used CD4+ T cells from PBMCs cultured with HCoV-OC43 spike peptides, collected before COVID-19 vaccination. Specified subset: HCoV-OC43 spike overlapping peptide pool stimulation. The receptors originated from a human donor who received a COVID-19 vaccine.

J is TRBJ2-2 and V is TRBV7-9; TRBD1 aligns across 8 bases. CDR1 and CDR2 (germline): SEHNR, FQNEAQ (reference sequence). V trimming: 3 bases; J trimming: 6 bases; junction bases outside the gene matches: 6. The CDR3 runs 15 residues. The CDR3 is CASSFRTGLSGELFF. In nucleotides, the CDR3 is TGTGCCAGCAGCTTTAGGACAGGGTTGTCCGGGGAGCTGTTTTTT.

The rearrangement links TRBV6-6 to TRBJ1-1, with 9 bases aligning to TRBD1. V lost 7 bases and J lost 1; bases outside the gene matches: 7. CDR1 and CDR2 (germline): MNHNY, SVGAGI (reference sequence). The CDR3 consists of 15 residues. Here the CDR3 DNA reads TGTGCCAGCACCTACAGGGGGCAAGGGAACACTGAAGCTTTCTTT. Protein: CASTYRGQGNTEAFF.

The chain links TRBV5-5 to TRBJ2-5; tentatively, D is TRBD1 or TRBD2 (6 bases each). V lost 4 bases, J lost 4 bases, and 11 bases lay in between. Per germline, CDR1 SGHKS and CDR2 YYEKEE (reference sequence). The CDR3 loop spans 13 amino acids. CDR3 nucleotide sequence: TGTGCCAGCAGCGTACAGGGAGGAGAGACCCAGTACTTC. This translates into CASSVQGGETQYF.

The gene calls are TRBV19 and TRBJ1-2; D call uncertain. The CDR3 contains 14 residues. Germline lookup yields CDR1 LNHDA and CDR2 SQIVND (reference sequence). With 1 base removed from V and 7 bases from J, the gap between germline ends came to 13 bases. The chain's CDR3 is CASSIVVGSGGYTF. Here the CDR3 DNA reads TGTGCCAGTAGTATAGTAGTGGGTAGCGGTGGCTACACCTTC.

This chain joins TRBV24-1 and TRBJ1-5; weak D call: TRBD1 (5 bases). Trimming removed 6 bases from V and 7 bases from J, with 15 bases in between. The CDR3 is 14 amino acids. The V gene's germline CDR1 is KGHDR and CDR2 SFDVKD. The CDR3 sequence: CATSPGGIRQPQHF. The CDR3 coding sequence is TGTGCCACCAGTCCGGGGGGGATTCGACAGCCCCAGCATTTT.

This clone was counted only a few times. The CDR3 sequence is CSVVMNEQFF. CDR3 sequence (DNA): TGCAGCGTTGTTATGAATGAGCAGTTCTTC. This rearrangement joins TRBV29-1 to TRBJ2-1; no clear D gene. V was clipped by 4 bases and J by 7 bases, with 5 bases between them. The V gene's germline CDR1 is SQVTM and CDR2 ANQGSEA. This CDR3 has 10 residues.

This clone was detected a few times. CDR3 loop: CASSLHGAWETQYF. The CDR3 DNA follows: TGTGCCAGCAGCTTGCATGGGGCATGGGAGACCCAGTACTTC. The chain combines TRBV5-8 with TRBJ2-5, with D possibly matching TRBD1 (5 bases). Germline values: CDR1 SGHTS, CDR2 YDEGEE. The V end lost 1 base, the J end lost 5 bases, and 12 bases lay between the germline ends. The CDR3 length is 14 residues. Full variable domain (remainder filled in from reference TRBV5-8 and TRBJ2-5): EAGVTQSPTHLIKTRGQQATLRCSPISGHTSVYWYQQALGLGLQFLLWYDEGEERNRGNFPPRFSGRQFPNYSSELNVNALELEDSALYLCASSLHGAWETQYFGPGTRLLVL.

This chain joins TRBV7-2 and TRBJ2-3; D is ambiguous. V was clipped by 0 bases and J by 1 base, with 5 bases between them. The CDR3 is made up of 14 amino acids. Germline-derived CDR1 and CDR2 are SGHTA and FQGNSA. As DNA, the CDR3 is TGTGCCAGCAGCTTAGCAGAGGGCACAGATACGCAGTATTTT. Its protein product is CASSLAEGTDTQYF.

The V gene is TRBV18, the J gene TRBJ1-3; no definite D call. Germline V gene sequence: CDR1 KGHSH, CDR2 LQKENI. Trimming pared 5 bases from V and 2 bases from J, leaving 13 bases between. The CDR3 contains 15 residues. For the CDR3, the DNA is TGTGCCAGCTCAGGCGGCGGTAAGACTGGAAACACCATATATTTT. Encoded protein: CASSGGGKTGNTIYF. Complete variable domain (other parts from reference TRBV18 and TRBJ1-3): NAGVMQNPRHLVRRRGQEARLRCSPMKGHSHVYWYRQLPEEGLKFMVYLQKENIIDESGMPKERFSAEFPKEGPSILRIQQVVRGDSAAYFCASSGGGKTGNTIYFGEGSWLTVV.

In its sample, this clone was seen a few times. The chain's CDR3 is CASRQGGTNEKLFF. DNA for the CDR3: TGTGCCAGCAGACAGGGGGGTACTAATGAAAAACTGTTTTTT. The chain couples TRBV28 to TRBJ1-4, with TRBD1 matching over 8 bases. The germline V gene encodes CDR1 MDHEN and CDR2 SYDVKM. Trimming took 6 bases from V and 2 from J; bases not matched to a gene: 2. The CDR3 extends over 14 amino acids.

This chain links TRBV7-8 with TRBJ2-1; 10 nucleotides line up with TRBD2. CDR3 length equals 16 residues. In germline, CDR1 is SGHVS, CDR2 FQNEAQ. Unmatched junction bases numbered 6, after V lost 1 base and J lost 6 bases. The DNA of the CDR3 is TGTGCCAGCAGCTTAGAGCGGGGGGGGCCCGTCAATGAGCAGTTCTTC. Its protein is CASSLERGGPVNEQFF.

The chain is built from TRBV9 and TRBJ1-2; possible D gene TRBD1, 5 bases. The length of the CDR3 is 15 residues. V gave up 3 bases and J gave up 1 base, with 13 bases separating them. Germline CDR1 reads SGDLS; CDR2 reads YYNGEE. The CDR3 loop is CASSAGRDVNYGYTF. The CDR3 DNA follows: TGTGCCAGCAGCGCAGGCCGGGACGTTAACTATGGCTACACCTTC. The whole variable domain, filled in from reference TRBV9 and TRBJ1-2, reads DSGVTQTPKHLITATGQRVTLRCSPRSGDLSVYWYQQSLDQGLQFLIQYYNGEERAKGNILERFSAQQFPDLHSELNLSSLELGDSALYFCASSAGRDVNYGYTFGSGTRLTVV.

This rearrangement joins TRBV10-3 to TRBJ1-4; 10 bases are shared with TRBD1. This CDR3 comprises 13 residues. V dropped 10 bases and J dropped 6; count of bases not matched to a gene: 5. Germline V gives CDR1 ENHRY, CDR2 SYGVKD. As DNA, the CDR3 is TGTGCCACCGCCGGGACAGGGGATGAAAAACTGTTTTTT. Translated: CATAGTGDEKLFF.

This chain connects TRBV6-2 or TRBV6-3 to TRBJ1-1, with unresolved D. V was clipped by 2 bases and J by 1 base, with 8 bases between them. The germline V gene encodes CDR1 MNHEY and CDR2 SVGEGT. This CDR3 contains 14 residues. The CDR3 spells CASSYARSNTEAFF. CDR3 coding DNA: TGTGCCAGCAGTTACGCAAGGTCGAACACTGAAGCTTTCTTT.

This clone was seen a single time. The chain links TRBV18 to TRBJ1-5, with a weak D call TRBD1 (5 bases). The V and J ends lost 4 bases and 4 bases respectively, with 11 bases between them. This CDR3 has 14 residues. The germline V gene has CDR1 KGHSH and CDR2 LQKENI. CDR3 in amino acids: CASSLQDGNQPQHF. The CDR3 DNA reads TGTGCCAGCTCACTACAGGACGGAAATCAGCCCCAGCATTTT.

V and J are TRBV13 and TRBJ2-1, with 12 nucleotides matching TRBD2. Germline V gene data show CDR1 as PRHDT and CDR2 as FYEKMQ (reference sequence). The CDR3 spans 16 residues. The V gene end was trimmed by 0 bases and the J gene end by 7 bases; junction bases not matched to a gene: 4. CDR3 sequence: CASSLGLAGGQNEQFF. The CDR3 DNA reads as TGTGCCAGCAGCTTAGGGCTAGCGGGGGGGCAAAATGAGCAGTTCTTC.

This clone was seen a single time. Here the CDR3 reads CASSVPQPGQGPYTF. The CDR3 nucleotides are TGTGCCAGTAGCGTACCTCAGCCGGGACAGGGGCCCTACACCTTC. The V gene is TRBV19, the J gene TRBJ1-2; 10 bases fit TRBD1. This CDR3 has 15 amino acids. Germline-derived CDR1 and CDR2 are LNHDA and SQIVND (reference sequence). V gave up 6 bases and J gave up 10 bases; unmatched junction bases: 14.

The genes are TRBV27 and TRBJ2-3; TRBD1 matches 11 bases. Germline V gives CDR1 MNHEY, CDR2 SMNVEV (reference sequence). This CDR3 contains 15 residues. The V and J ends lost 5 bases and 5 bases, in that order; junction bases with no gene match: 6. Here the CDR3 reads CASSPGTGGIDTQYF. CDR3 nucleotides: TGTGCCAGCAGTCCGGGGACAGGGGGGATAGATACGCAGTATTTT.

The chain couples TRBV6-4 to TRBJ2-5, with D possibly TRBD1 on 5 matching bases. The germline V gene has CDR1 MRHNA and CDR2 SNTAGT. V lost 4 bases to trimming and J lost 5 bases, with 14 bases between them. The CDR3 is made up of 14 amino acids. Here the CDR3 reads CASSGPRVRETQYF. The CDR3 DNA reads as TGTGCCAGCAGTGGACCCAGGGTAAGGGAGACCCAGTACTTC.

This clone was recorded only once. The chain uses TRBV27 and TRBJ1-3; TRBD1 might be the D (5 bases). The V gene's germline CDR1 is MNHEY and CDR2 SMNVEV (reference sequence). The CDR3 consists of 18 residues. The V and J ends lost 6 bases and 0 bases respectively, with 21 bases between them. The DNA for the CDR3 is TGTGCCAGCAGAAAATATGGGCGGGGGGAGAGCTCTGGAAACACCATATATTTT. It encodes CASRKYGRGESSGNTIYF.

CDR3 sequence (DNA): TGTGCCAGCACTCCGGGACAGGGGGTCGGCACAGATACGCAGTATTTT. Its protein is CASTPGQGVGTDTQYF. This chain uses TRBV2 with TRBJ2-3; 11 nucleotides agree with TRBD1. This CDR3 comprises 16 residues. Germline V gene sequence: CDR1 SNHLY, CDR2 FYNNEI. V lost 7 bases and J lost 1; bases outside the gene matches: 7.

The V call is TRBV5-6, the J call TRBJ2-4, with 14 positions matching TRBD2. Germline lookup yields CDR1 SGHDT and CDR2 YYEEEE. This CDR3 has 15 residues. The junction had 7 bases not matched to a gene; V was cut back by 5 bases and J by 9 bases. CDR3 protein: CASSSGLAGVGIQYF. In DNA, the CDR3 is TGTGCCAGCAGTTCGGGACTAGCGGGGGTTGGCATTCAGTACTTC.

The chain combines TRBV6-2 or TRBV6-3 with TRBJ1-4; perhaps TRBD1 as D (5 bases). Germline V gene data show CDR1 as MNHEY and CDR2 as SVGEGT. V was trimmed by 2 bases and J by 5 bases, leaving 12 bases between them. The CDR3 is 15 residues long. In DNA form, the CDR3 reads TGTGCCAGCAGTTACGGGACGGTGACCAATGAAAAACTGTTTTTT. It codes for CASSYGTVTNEKLFF.

The J gene is TRBJ2-4, the V gene TRBV6-6; no definite D call. From germline, CDR1 is MNHNY and CDR2 SVGAGI (reference sequence). V lost 6 bases, J lost 0 bases, and 15 bases lay in between. The CDR3 length is 16 residues. The DNA for the CDR3 is TGTGCCAGCAGCTCCCAGGCCTCCCTAGCCAAAAACATTCAGTACTTC. Translation: CASSSQASLAKNIQYF.

V and J are TRBV30 and TRBJ1-1; D gene uncertain. This CDR3 is 15 amino acids long. Trimming removed 4 bases at V and 1 base at J, with 16 bases between. Germline V lookup: CDR1 GTSNPN, CDR2 SVGIG (reference sequence). DNA for the CDR3: TGTGCCTGGAAGGGTCAGCTCAAGAGGAACACTGAAGCTTTCTTT. It specifies CAWKGQLKRNTEAFF.

The chain has TRBV20-1 and TRBJ1-2, with D unresolved. CDR3 size: 11 residues. V lost 3 bases, J lost 3 bases, and 5 bases lay in between. Germline lookup yields CDR1 DFQATT and CDR2 SNEGSKA (reference sequence). The CDR3 DNA follows: TGCAGTGCTAGTGTAGACTATGGCTACACCTTC. Its translation: CSASVDYGYTF.